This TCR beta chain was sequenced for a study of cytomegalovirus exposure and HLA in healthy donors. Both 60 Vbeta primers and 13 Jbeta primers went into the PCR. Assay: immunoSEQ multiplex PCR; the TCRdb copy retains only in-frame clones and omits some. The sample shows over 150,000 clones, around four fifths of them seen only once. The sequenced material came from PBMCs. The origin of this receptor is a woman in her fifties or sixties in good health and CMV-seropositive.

CDR3 nucleotides: TGTGCCAGCAGCTTGAAGGGCGGGACTAATGAAAAACTGTTTTTT. This sequence encodes CASSLKGGTNEKLFF. The genes are TRBV5-4 and TRBJ1-4; D call uncertain. The germline V and J ends were trimmed by 1 base and 2 bases, with 9 bases remaining between them. The CDR3 spans 15 residues. Germline lookup yields CDR1 SGHNT and CDR2 YYREEE (reference sequence).